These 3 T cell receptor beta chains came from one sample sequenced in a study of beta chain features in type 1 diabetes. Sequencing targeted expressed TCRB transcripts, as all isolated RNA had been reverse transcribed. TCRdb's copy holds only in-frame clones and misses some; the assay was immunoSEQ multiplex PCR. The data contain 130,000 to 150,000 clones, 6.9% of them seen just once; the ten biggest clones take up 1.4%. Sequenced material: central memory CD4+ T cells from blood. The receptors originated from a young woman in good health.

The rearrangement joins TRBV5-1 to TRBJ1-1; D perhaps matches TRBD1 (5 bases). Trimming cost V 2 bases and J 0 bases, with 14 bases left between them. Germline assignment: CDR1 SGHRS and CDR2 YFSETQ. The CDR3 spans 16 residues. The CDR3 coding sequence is TGCGCCAGCAGCTTAACGGGACTGCCCTTGAACACTGAAGCTTTCTTT. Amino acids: CASSLTGLPLNTEAFF.

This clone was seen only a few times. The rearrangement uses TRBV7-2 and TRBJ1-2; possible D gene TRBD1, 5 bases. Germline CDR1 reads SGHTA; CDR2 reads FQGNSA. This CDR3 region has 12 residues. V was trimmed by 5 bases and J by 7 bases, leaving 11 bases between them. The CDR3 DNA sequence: TGTGCCAGCAGCAGGGCCGGGGGTGGCTACACCTTC. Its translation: CASSRAGGGYTF.

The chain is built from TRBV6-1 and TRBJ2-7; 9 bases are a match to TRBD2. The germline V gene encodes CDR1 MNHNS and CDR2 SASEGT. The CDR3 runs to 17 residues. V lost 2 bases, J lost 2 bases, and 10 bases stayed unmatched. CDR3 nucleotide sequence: TGTGCCAGCAGTGAACTGCTCTCCGCGGGAGGGCCCTACGAGCAGTACTTC. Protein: CASSELLSAGGPYEQYF.